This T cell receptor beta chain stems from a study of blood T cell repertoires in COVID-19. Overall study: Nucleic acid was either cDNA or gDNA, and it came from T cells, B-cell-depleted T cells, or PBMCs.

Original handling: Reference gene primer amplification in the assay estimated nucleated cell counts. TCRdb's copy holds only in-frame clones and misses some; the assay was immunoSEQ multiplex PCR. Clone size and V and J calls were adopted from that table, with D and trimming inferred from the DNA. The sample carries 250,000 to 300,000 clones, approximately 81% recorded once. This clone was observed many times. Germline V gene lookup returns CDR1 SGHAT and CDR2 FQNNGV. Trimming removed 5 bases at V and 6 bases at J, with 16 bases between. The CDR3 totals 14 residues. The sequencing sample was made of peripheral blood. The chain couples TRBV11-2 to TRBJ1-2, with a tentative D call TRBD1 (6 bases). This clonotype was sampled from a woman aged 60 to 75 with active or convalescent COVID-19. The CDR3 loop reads CASSRLRGFDGYTF. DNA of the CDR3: TGTGCCAGCAGCCGGCTCAGGGGATTTGATGGCTACACCTTC.